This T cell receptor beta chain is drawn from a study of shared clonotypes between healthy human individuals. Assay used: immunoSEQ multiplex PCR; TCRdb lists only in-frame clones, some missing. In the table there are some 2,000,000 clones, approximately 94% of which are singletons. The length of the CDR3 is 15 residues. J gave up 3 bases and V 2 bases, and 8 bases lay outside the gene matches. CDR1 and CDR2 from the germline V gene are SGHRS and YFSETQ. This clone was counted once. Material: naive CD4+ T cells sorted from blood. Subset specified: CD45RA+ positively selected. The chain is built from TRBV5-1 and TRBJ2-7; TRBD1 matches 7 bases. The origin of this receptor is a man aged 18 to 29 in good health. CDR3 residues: CASSFFTGAGYEQYF. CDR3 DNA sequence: TGCGCCAGCAGCTTTTTTACAGGGGCTGGCTACGAGCAGTACTTC.